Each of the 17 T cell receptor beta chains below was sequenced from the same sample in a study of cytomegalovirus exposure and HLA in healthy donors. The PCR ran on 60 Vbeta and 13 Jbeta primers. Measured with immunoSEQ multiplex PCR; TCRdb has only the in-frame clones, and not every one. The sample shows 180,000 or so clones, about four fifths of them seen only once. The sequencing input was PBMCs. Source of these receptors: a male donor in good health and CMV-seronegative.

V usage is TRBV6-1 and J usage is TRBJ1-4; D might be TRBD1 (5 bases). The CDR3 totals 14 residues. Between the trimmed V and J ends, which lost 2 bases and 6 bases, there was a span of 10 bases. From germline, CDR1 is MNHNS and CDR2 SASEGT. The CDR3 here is CASSERARDEKLFF. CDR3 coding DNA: TGTGCCAGCAGTGAACGGGCCAGGGATGAAAAACTGTTTTTT.

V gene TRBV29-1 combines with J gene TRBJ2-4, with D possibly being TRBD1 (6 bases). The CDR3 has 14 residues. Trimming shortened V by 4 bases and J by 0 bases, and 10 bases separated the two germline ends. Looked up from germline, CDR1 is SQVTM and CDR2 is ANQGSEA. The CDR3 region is CSVAGALAKNIQYF. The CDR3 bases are TGCAGCGTTGCAGGGGCCCTAGCCAAAAACATTCAGTACTTC.

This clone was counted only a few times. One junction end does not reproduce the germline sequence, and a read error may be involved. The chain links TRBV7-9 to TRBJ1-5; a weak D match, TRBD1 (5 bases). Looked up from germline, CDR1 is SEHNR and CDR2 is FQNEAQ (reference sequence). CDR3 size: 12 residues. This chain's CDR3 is CSSSSGTGPQHF. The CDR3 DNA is TGTTCCAGCAGCTCCGGAACAGGGCCCCAGCATTTT.

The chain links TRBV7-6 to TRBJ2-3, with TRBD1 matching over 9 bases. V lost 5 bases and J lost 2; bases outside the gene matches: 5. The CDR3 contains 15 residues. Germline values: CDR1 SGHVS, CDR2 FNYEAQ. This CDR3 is CASSPDRGSTDTQYF. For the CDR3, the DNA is TGTGCCAGCAGCCCGGACAGGGGATCCACAGATACGCAGTATTTT.

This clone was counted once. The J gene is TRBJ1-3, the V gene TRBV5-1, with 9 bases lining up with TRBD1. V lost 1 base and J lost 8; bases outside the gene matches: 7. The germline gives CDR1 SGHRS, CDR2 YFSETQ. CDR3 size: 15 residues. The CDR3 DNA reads TGCGCCAGCAGCTTGAAGGGACAGGGTGTGGACACCATATATTTT. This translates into CASSLKGQGVDTIYF.

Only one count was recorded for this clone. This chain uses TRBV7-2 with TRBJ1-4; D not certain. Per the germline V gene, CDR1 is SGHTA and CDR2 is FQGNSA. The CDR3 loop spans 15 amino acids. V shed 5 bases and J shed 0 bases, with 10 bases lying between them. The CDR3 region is CASSLRSTTNEKLFF. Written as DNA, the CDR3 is TGTGCCAGCAGCCTAAGATCCACAACTAATGAAAAACTGTTTTTT.

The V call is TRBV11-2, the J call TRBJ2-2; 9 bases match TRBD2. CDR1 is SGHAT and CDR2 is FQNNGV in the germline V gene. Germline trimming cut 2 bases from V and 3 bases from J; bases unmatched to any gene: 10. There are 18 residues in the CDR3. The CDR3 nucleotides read TGTGCCAGCAGCTTAAAGACTAGCGGAGCTGAATACACCGGGGAGCTGTTTTTT. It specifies CASSLKTSGAEYTGELFF.

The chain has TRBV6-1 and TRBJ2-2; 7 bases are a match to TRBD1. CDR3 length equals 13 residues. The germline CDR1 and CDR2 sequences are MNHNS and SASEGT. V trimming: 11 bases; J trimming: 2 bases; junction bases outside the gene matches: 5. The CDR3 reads CAGDRENTGELFF. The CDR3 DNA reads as TGTGCCGGAGACAGGGAAAACACCGGGGAGCTGTTTTTT.

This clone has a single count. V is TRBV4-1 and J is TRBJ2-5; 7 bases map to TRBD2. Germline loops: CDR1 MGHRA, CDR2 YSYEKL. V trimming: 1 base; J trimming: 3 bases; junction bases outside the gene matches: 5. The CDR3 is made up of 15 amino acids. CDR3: CASSQASGVKETQYF. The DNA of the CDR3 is TGCGCCAGCAGCCAAGCTAGCGGTGTGAAAGAGACCCAGTACTTC.

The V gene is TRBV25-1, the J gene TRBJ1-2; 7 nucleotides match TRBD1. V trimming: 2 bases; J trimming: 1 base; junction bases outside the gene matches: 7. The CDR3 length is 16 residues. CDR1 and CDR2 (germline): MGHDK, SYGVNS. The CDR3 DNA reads TGTGCCAGCAGTGAAGGGGCAGGGGGGCTTAACTATGGCTACACCTTC. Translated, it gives CASSEGAGGLNYGYTF.

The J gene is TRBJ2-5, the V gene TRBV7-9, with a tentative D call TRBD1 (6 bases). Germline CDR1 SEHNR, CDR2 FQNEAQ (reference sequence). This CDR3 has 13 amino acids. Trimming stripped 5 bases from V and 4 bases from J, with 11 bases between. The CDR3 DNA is TGTGCCAGCAGCCTAACAGGGATAGAGACCCAGTACTTC. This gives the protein CASSLTGIETQYF.

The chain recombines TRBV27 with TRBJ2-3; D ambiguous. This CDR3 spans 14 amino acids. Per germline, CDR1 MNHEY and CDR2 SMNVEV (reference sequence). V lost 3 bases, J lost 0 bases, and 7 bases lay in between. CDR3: CASSFSSSTDTQYF. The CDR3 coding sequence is TGTGCCAGCAGTTTCTCCTCTAGCACAGATACGCAGTATTTT.

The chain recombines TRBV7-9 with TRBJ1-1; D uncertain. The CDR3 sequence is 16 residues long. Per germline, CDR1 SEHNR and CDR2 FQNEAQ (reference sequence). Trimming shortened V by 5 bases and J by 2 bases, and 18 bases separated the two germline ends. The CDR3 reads CASSPIGGRSNTEAFF. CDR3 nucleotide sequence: TGTGCCAGCAGCCCAATCGGCGGCCGATCTAACACTGAAGCTTTCTTT.

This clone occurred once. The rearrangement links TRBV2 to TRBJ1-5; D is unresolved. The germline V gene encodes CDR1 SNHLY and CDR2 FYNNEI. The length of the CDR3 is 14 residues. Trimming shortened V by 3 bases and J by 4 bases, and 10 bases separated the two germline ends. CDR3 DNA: TGTGCCAGCAGTGATAACGGTGTGAATCAGCCCCAGCATTTT. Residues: CASSDNGVNQPQHF.

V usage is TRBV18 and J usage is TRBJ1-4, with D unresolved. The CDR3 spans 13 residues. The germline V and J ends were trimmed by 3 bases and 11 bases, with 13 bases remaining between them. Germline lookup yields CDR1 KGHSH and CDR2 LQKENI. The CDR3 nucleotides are TGTGCCAGCTCACCCGACGGAGATGGTAAACTGTTTTTT. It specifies CASSPDGDGKLFF.

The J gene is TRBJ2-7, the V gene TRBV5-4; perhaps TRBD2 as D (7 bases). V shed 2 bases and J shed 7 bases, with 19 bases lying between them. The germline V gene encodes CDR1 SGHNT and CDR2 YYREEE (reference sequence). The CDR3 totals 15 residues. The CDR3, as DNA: TGTGCCAGCAGCTTTGCATTGGGGGGGGCCGGAGAGCAGTACTTC. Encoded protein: CASSFALGGAGEQYF.

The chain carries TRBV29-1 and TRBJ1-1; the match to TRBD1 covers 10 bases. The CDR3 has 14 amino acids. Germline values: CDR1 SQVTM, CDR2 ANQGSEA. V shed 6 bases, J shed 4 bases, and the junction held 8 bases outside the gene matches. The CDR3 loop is CSVGTGVGSTEAFF. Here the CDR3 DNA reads TGCAGCGTCGGGACAGGGGTTGGTAGCACTGAAGCTTTCTTT.